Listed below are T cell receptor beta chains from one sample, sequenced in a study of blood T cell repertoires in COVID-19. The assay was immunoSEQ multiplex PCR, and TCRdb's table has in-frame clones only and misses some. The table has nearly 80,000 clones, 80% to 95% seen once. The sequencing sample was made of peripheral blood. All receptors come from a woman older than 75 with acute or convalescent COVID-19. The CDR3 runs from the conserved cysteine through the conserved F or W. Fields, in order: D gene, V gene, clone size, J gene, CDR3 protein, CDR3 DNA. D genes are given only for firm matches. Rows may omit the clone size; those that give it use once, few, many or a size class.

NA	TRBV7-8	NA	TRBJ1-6	CASSVTGSYNSPLHF	TGTGCCAGCAGCGTCACAGGATCCTATAATTCACCCCTCCACTTT
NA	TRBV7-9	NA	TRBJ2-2	CASSPNARTGELFF	TGTGCCAGCAGCCCCAACGCGAGGACCGGGGAGCTGTTTTTT
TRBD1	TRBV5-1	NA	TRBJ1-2	CASSSGQGTNYGYTF	TGCGCCAGCAGCAGTGGACAGGGAACGAACTATGGCTACACCTTC
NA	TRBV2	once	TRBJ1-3	CASSDRGYSGNTIYF	TGTGCCAGCAGTGATCGGGGTTACTCTGGAAACACCATATATTTT
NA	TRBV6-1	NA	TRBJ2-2	CASSGPPRGLFNTGELFF	TGTGCCAGCAGTGGACCCCCCCGCGGACTATTCAACACCGGGGAGCTGTTTTTT
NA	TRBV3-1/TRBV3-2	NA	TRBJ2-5	CASRGPWLKETQYF	TGTGCCAGCAGGGGCCCTTGGTTAAAAGAGACCCAGTACTTC
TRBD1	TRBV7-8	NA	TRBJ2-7	CASSLAWDRGVIVQYF	TGTGCCAGCAGCTTAGCGTGGGACAGGGGGGTTATAGTGCAGTACTTC
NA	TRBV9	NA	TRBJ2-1	CASSVTDRTDNEQFF	TGTGCCAGCAGCGTGACAGATCGGACAGACAATGAGCAGTTCTTC
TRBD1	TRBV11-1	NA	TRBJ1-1	CASSRDRATEAFF	TGTGCCAGCAGCAGAGACAGGGCCACTGAAGCTTTCTTT
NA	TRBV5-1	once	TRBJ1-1	CASSLDGGGGTEAFF	TGCGCCAGCAGCTTGGATGGGGGCGGGGGCACTGAAGCTTTCTTT
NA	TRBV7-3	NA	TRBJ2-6	CASSLTPGLNSGANVLTF	TGTGCCAGCAGCTTAACTCCGGGACTGAACTCTGGGGCCAACGTCCTGACTTTC
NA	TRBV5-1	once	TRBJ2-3	CASSTGLGTDTQYF	TGCGCCAGCAGTACAGGTTTGGGTACAGATACGCAGTATTTT
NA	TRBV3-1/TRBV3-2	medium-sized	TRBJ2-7	CASSLTIRGYEQYF	TGTGCCAGCAGCCTTACCATTAGGGGGTACGAGCAGTACTTC
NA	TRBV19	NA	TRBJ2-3	CASSIMGLSTDTQYF	TGTGCCAGTAGTATAATGGGGCTTAGCACAGATACGCAGTATTTT
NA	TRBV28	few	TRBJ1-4	CASRANEKLFF	TGTGCCAGCAGAGCCAATGAAAAACTGTTTTTT
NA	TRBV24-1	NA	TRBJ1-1	CATSDPGGGIMNTEAFF	TGTGCCACCAGTGATCCCGGGGGGGGAATAATGAACACTGAAGCTTTCTTT
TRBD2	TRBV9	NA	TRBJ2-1	CASSPSPTSGSHNEQFF	TGTGCCAGCAGCCCCTCCCCCACTAGCGGGAGCCATAATGAGCAGTTCTTC
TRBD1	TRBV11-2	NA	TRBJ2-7	CASSLLQGASYEQYF	TGTGCCAGCAGCTTACTTCAGGGGGCGTCGTACGAGCAGTACTTC
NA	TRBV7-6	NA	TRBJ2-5	CASRGTGETQYF	TGTGCCAGCAGGGGGACTGGAGAGACCCAGTACTTC
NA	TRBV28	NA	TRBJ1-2	CASSSPPGNHGYTF	TGTGCCAGCAGTTCCCCTCCAGGGAACCATGGCTACACCTTC
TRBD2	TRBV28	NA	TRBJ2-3	CASSLAGVGTDTQYF	TGTGCCAGCAGTCTAGCGGGAGTGGGTACAGATACGCAGTATTTT
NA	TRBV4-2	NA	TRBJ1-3	CASSQYGGSGNTIYF	TGTGCCAGCAGCCAATACGGAGGCTCTGGAAACACCATATATTTT
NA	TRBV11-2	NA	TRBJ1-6	CASSTSARAYNSPLHF	TGTGCCAGCAGCACTAGTGCCCGAGCGTATAATTCACCCCTCCACTTT
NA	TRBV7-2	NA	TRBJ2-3	CASSPREDTQYF	TGTGCCAGCAGCCCGAGGGAAGATACGCAGTATTTT
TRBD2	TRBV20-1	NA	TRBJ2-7	CSASLASGDPRTQYF	TGCAGTGCTAGTTTGGCTAGCGGAGATCCCCGTACGCAGTACTTC
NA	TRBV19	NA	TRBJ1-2	CASSIEKGANGYTF	TGTGCCAGTAGTATAGAAAAAGGGGCAAATGGCTACACCTTC
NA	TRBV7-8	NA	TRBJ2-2	CASSLEGVRDTGELFF	TGTGCCAGCAGCTTAGAGGGGGTTCGGGACACCGGGGAGCTGTTTTTT
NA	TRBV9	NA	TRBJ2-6	CASSVLLNSGANVLTF	TGTGCCAGCAGCGTATTACTGAACTCTGGGGCCAACGTCCTGACTTTC
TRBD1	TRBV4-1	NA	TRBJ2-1	CASSQDQGQGRLNEQFF	TGCGCCAGCAGCCAAGATCAGGGACAGGGCCGCCTTAATGAGCAGTTCTTC
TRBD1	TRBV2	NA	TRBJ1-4	CASSGQGLSEKLFF	TGTGCCAGCAGTGGACAGGGATTGAGTGAAAAACTGTTTTTT
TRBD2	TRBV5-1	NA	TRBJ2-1	CASNPSGGAHEQFF	TGCGCCAGCAACCCTAGCGGGGGGGCGCATGAGCAGTTCTTC
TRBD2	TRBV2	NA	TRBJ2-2	CASSEALRIGRLAGLITGELFF	TGTGCCAGCAGTGAAGCGTTAAGGATCGGCAGGCTAGCGGGCCTAATCACCGGGGAGCTGTTTTTT
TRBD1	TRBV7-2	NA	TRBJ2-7	CASSRDNTMTGYGEQYF	TGTGCCAGCAGCCGCGATAACACCATGACAGGGTACGGCGAGCAGTACTTC
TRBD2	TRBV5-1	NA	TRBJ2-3	CASKRSGTSGDTQYF	TGCGCCAGCAAACGTTCCGGGACTAGCGGAGATACGCAGTATTTT
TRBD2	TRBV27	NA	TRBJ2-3	CASSLFPPRLAGRTDTQYF	TGTGCCAGCAGTTTATTTCCCCCCAGACTAGCGGGCCGAACAGATACGCAGTATTTT
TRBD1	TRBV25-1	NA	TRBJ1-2	CASSDRQGRGYTF	TGTGCCAGCAGTGATCGACAGGGGCGAGGCTACACCTTC
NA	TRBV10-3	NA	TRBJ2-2	CAISPGGELFF	TGTGCCATCAGTCCAGGCGGGGAGCTGTTTTTT
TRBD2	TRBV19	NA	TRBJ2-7	CASRVSGSSYEQYF	TGTGCCAGTAGAGTTAGCGGGAGCTCCTACGAGCAGTACTTC
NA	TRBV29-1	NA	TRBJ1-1	CSVEPGSFNTEAFF	TGCAGCGTTGAACCAGGATCTTTTAACACTGAAGCTTTCTTT
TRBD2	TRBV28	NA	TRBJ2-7	CASSFSSGGRYEQYF	TGTGCCAGCAGTTTCAGTAGCGGGGGAAGATACGAGCAGTACTTC
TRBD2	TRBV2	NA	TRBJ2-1	CASRDTSGRLNEQFF	TGTGCCAGCAGGGATACTAGCGGGCGATTGAATGAGCAGTTCTTC
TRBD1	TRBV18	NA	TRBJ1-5	CASSPRTGVHSNQPQHF	TGTGCCAGCTCACCAAGGACAGGGGTGCATAGCAATCAGCCCCAGCATTTT
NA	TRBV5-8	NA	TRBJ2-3	CASSHLGTQHYTDTQYF	TGTGCCAGCAGCCACCTTGGCACACAGCATTACACAGATACGCAGTATTTT
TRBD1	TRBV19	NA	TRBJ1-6	CASSPRTGDNSPLHF	TGTGCCAGTAGTCCTAGGACAGGGGATAATTCACCCCTCCACTTT
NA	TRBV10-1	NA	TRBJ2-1	CASSESKVVGGNEQFF	TGCGCCAGCAGTGAGTCGAAAGTGGTCGGCGGGAATGAGCAGTTCTTC
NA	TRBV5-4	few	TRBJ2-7	CASSSRDLSSYEQYF	TGTGCCAGCAGCTCCAGGGACTTGTCCTCCTACGAGCAGTACTTC
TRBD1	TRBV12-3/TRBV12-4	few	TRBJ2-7	CASSWTGSYEQYF	TGTGCCAGCAGTTGGACAGGGTCCTACGAGCAGTACTTC
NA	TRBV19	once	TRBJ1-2	CASSPDRAGYGYTF	TGTGCCAGTAGTCCGGACAGAGCCGGCTATGGCTACACCTTC
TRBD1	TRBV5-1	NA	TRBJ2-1	CASSFPGQGYNEQFF	TGCGCCAGCAGCTTCCCGGGACAGGGTTACAATGAGCAGTTCTTC
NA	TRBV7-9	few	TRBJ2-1	CASSLVRLINEQFF	TGTGCCAGCAGCTTAGTGCGACTGATCAATGAGCAGTTCTTC